The 32 T cell receptor beta chains presented below share a single source sample, sequenced in a study of blood T cell repertoires in COVID-19. Profiling relied on immunoSEQ multiplex PCR, and the TCRdb table lists in-frame clones only, not all of them. The sample has roughly 200,000 clones, roughly 80% seen once. What was sequenced was peripheral blood. These TCRs come from a woman in her 40s with COVID-19, enrolled during active disease.

This clone has just a few counts. The chain is built from TRBV12-3 or TRBV12-4 and TRBJ1-5, with D perhaps TRBD1 (5 bases). The CDR3 length is 12 residues. The V end was cut by 3 bases, the J end by 6 bases, with 6 bases between. The chain's CDR3 is CASSFGAQPQHF. CDR3 in DNA: TGTGCCAGCAGTTTTGGGGCTCAGCCCCAGCATTTT.

The chain is built from TRBV5-1 and TRBJ2-1; D may be TRBD2 (6 bases). Looked up from germline, CDR1 is SGHRS and CDR2 is YFSETQ. The V gene lost 2 bases and the J gene lost 0 bases, with 18 bases spanning the gap. The CDR3 has 18 residues. The CDR3 region has the DNA TGCGCCAGCAGCTTAAGCGGGCCCCTCGGGCCCTCCTACAATGAGCAGTTCTTC. Residues: CASSLSGPLGPSYNEQFF. Using reference TRBV5-1 and TRBJ2-1 for the parts outside the CDR3, the full variable domain is KAGVTQTPRYLIKTRGQQVTLSCSPISGHRSVSWYQQTPGQGLQFLFEYFSETQRNKGNFPGRFSGRQFSNSRSEMNVSTLELGDSALYLCASSLSGPLGPSYNEQFFGPGTRLTVL.

The chain couples TRBV6-4 to TRBJ1-1; D remains ambiguous. Germline values: CDR1 MRHNA, CDR2 SNTAGT. Trimming took off 3 bases at V and 0 bases at J, with 8 bases between the two ends. The CDR3 sequence is 14 residues long. CDR3 protein: CASSETGMNTEAFF. The DNA of the CDR3 is TGTGCCAGCAGTGAGACGGGGATGAACACTGAAGCTTTCTTT.

The chain links TRBV19 to TRBJ2-1; TRBD1 is a possible D gene (5 bases). With 4 bases removed from V and 4 bases from J, the gap between germline ends came to 8 bases. The CDR3 has 13 residues. Germline V gives CDR1 LNHDA, CDR2 SQIVND (reference sequence). The DNA of the CDR3 is TGTGCCAGTAGTAAACAGGCGTACAATGAGCAGTTCTTC. Translation: CASSKQAYNEQFF.

J is TRBJ1-2 and V is TRBV10-3; D not resolved. This CDR3 comprises 12 residues. Germline CDR1 is ENHRY and CDR2 is SYGVKD. V gave up 10 bases and J gave up 5 bases, with 14 bases separating them. CDR3 protein: CATGAADYGYTF. The CDR3, as DNA: TGTGCCACCGGAGCGGCGGATTATGGCTACACCTTC.

This clone was picked up a small number of times. The chain joins TRBV29-1 to TRBJ2-5; a weak D match, TRBD1 (6 bases). Trimming stripped 7 bases from V and 5 bases from J, with 20 bases between. This CDR3 spans 14 amino acids. Looked up from germline, CDR1 is SQVTM and CDR2 is ANQGSEA. CDR3 amino acids: CSAASGDGFETQYF. Here the CDR3 DNA reads TGCAGCGCCGCGTCAGGGGATGGTTTCGAGACCCAGTACTTC.

Of note for this clone: At one end the junction does not follow the germline gene, possibly because of a read error. The chain has TRBV6-2 or TRBV6-3 and TRBJ2-3, with 13 bases identical to TRBD2. Germline CDR1 and CDR2: MNHEY and SVGEGT. This CDR3 has 15 residues. The CDR3 loop reads CASSLGLAGTDTQYF. In nucleotides, the CDR3 is TGTGCCAGCAGTCTGGGACTAGCGGGGACAGATACGCAGTACTTT.

Note on this clone: Other nucleotide sequences from this sample produce the same CDR3. V usage is TRBV29-1 and J usage is TRBJ2-7; TRBD1 agrees at 7 bases. V dropped 4 bases and J dropped 5; count of bases not matched to a gene: 5. The germline V gene encodes CDR1 SQVTM and CDR2 ANQGSEA. The CDR3 is 12 amino acids. CDR3 sequence: CSVGQGGDEQYF. The CDR3 DNA sequence: TGCAGCGTTGGACAGGGTGGCGACGAGCAGTACTTC.

The CDR3: CASSKGTLAPPVDTQYF. CDR3 coding DNA: TGTGCCAGCAGCAAAGGGACCCTAGCACCCCCCGTGGATACGCAGTATTTT. The chain uses TRBV21-1 and TRBJ2-3; the D call TRBD2 from the table was never checked on the DNA. TRBV21-1 is a documented pseudogene. CDR3 length: 17 amino acids.

This clone has just a few counts. Other DNA sequences of this sample code for an identical CDR3. The chain links TRBV30 to TRBJ1-5; D is unresolved. This CDR3 region has 13 residues. The germline V and J ends were trimmed by 0 bases and 3 bases, with 6 bases remaining between them. Germline V gives CDR1 GTSNPN, CDR2 SVGIG (reference sequence). This CDR3 is CAWSVRDNQPQHF. The CDR3 DNA sequence: TGTGCCTGGAGTGTACGGGACAATCAGCCCCAGCATTTT.

V gene TRBV5-1 combines with J gene TRBJ1-6; possibly TRBD1 for D (5 bases). The germline gives CDR1 SGHRS, CDR2 YFSETQ. V lost 0 bases and J 1 base, leaving 8 bases between the germline ends. The CDR3 has 16 amino acids. CDR3 loop: CASSLEGESYNSPLHF. The CDR3, as DNA: TGCGCCAGCAGCTTGGAAGGGGAATCCTATAATTCACCCCTCCACTTT. Full variable domain (remainder filled in from reference TRBV5-1 and TRBJ1-6): KAGVTQTPRYLIKTRGQQVTLSCSPISGHRSVSWYQQTPGQGLQFLFEYFSETQRNKGNFPGRFSGRQFSNSRSEMNVSTLELGDSALYLCASSLEGESYNSPLHFGNGTRLTVT.

The chain has TRBV15 and TRBJ1-1, with D perhaps TRBD1 (6 bases). Trimming took off 5 bases at V and 4 bases at J, with 17 bases between the two ends. Germline CDR1 LNHNV, CDR2 YYDKDF (reference sequence). The CDR3 sequence is 15 residues long. The DNA for the CDR3 is TGTGCCACCAGCGGAACACAGGGCAGGGTCACTGAAGCTTTCTTT. Its translation: CATSGTQGRVTEAFF. Full variable domain (rest looked up from reference TRBV15 and TRBJ1-1): DAMVIQNPRYQVTQFGKPVTLSCSQTLNHNVMYWYQQKSSQAPKLLFHYYDKDFNNEADTPDNFQSRRPNTSFCFLDIRSPGLGDTAMYLCATSGTQGRVTEAFFGQGTRLTVV.

The rearrangement links TRBV11-2 to TRBJ1-3; D ambiguous. The germline V gene encodes CDR1 SGHAT and CDR2 FQNNGV. The length of the CDR3 is 15 residues. Trimming removed 1 base at V and 3 bases at J, with 10 bases between. The CDR3 nucleotides read TGTGCCAGCAGCTTAGGGCAGTCGGGTGGAAACACCATATATTTT. Protein product: CASSLGQSGGNTIYF.

The V call is TRBV9, the J call TRBJ2-1, with 9 bases aligning to TRBD2. The CDR3 totals 15 residues. V shed 4 bases and J 3 bases; nucleotides not matched to a gene: 5. The germline CDR1 and CDR2 sequences are SGDLS and YYNGEE. The CDR3 is CASSSSGENYNEQFF. The CDR3 DNA reads TGTGCCAGCAGCTCTAGCGGGGAAAACTACAATGAGCAGTTCTTC. Drawing the rest from reference TRBV9 and TRBJ2-1, the complete variable domain is DSGVTQTPKHLITATGQRVTLRCSPRSGDLSVYWYQQSLDQGLQFLIQYYNGEERAKGNILERFSAQQFPDLHSELNLSSLELGDSALYFCASSSSGENYNEQFFGPGTRLTVL.

This clone was observed a handful of times. This rearrangement joins TRBV5-1 to TRBJ2-5, with 9 bases aligning to TRBD2. CDR1 and CDR2 from the germline V gene are SGHRS and YFSETQ. The CDR3 sequence is 16 residues long. The V segment lost 0 bases and the J segment 1 base; nucleotides outside the gene matches: 4. CDR3: CASSLVPSGIQETQYF. CDR3 DNA: TGCGCCAGCAGCTTGGTGCCTAGCGGGATCCAAGAGACCCAGTACTTC.

The V and J genes are TRBV18 and TRBJ1-4; tentatively, D is TRBD1 (5 bases). The length of the CDR3 is 16 residues. V lost 5 bases, J lost 0 bases, and 13 bases lay in between. Germline V gene data show CDR1 as KGHSH and CDR2 as LQKENI. CDR3 DNA: TGTGCCAGCTCATTTTCAGGGTCTGCAACTAATGAAAAACTGTTTTTT. Protein: CASSFSGSATNEKLFF.

This clone was seen many times. The CDR3 protein is CAGGRQGSREQFF. The CDR3 bases are TGTGCTGGGGGGAGACAGGGTTCAAGGGAGCAGTTCTTC. The V call is TRBV30, the J call TRBJ2-1; maybe TRBD1 (7 bases). The CDR3 covers 13 residues. Germline lookup yields CDR1 GTSNPN and CDR2 SVGIG (reference sequence).

The V gene is TRBV6-1, the J gene TRBJ1-6, with 7 bases identical to TRBD1. J lost 4 bases, V lost 1 base, and 1 base had no gene match. The CDR3 is made up of 15 amino acids. In germline, CDR1 is MNHNS, CDR2 SASEGT. CDR3 loop: CASSEVGQYNSPLHF. In DNA form, the CDR3 reads TGTGCCAGCAGTGAAGTGGGACAGTATAATTCACCCCTCCACTTT.

V usage is TRBV9 and J usage is TRBJ2-1; 8 bases match TRBD2. The CDR3 runs to 13 residues. Losses at the gene ends were 3 bases for V and 10 bases for J; bases not matched to a gene: 6. CDR1 SGDLS and CDR2 YYNGEE come from the germline V gene. CDR3 in amino acids: CASSATLAGEQFF. The CDR3 DNA reads as TGTGCCAGCAGCGCTACCTTAGCGGGAGAGCAGTTCTTC.

J is TRBJ1-2 and V is TRBV10-2, with D tentatively TRBD1 (5 bases). The V gene lost 6 bases and the J gene lost 4 bases, with 12 bases spanning the gap. The CDR3 consists of 13 residues. CDR1 and CDR2 from the germline V gene are WSHSY and SAAADI. The CDR3 sequence: CASSLRDFYGYTF. DNA of the CDR3: TGCGCCAGCAGCCTCCGGGACTTCTATGGCTACACCTTC.

The V gene is TRBV21-1, the J gene TRBJ2-7; no check of the table's D call, TRBD2, against the DNA was made. TRBV21-1 is a pseudogene. The CDR3 consists of 15 residues. The CDR3 DNA reads TGTGCCAGCAGCTTTCGGGAATGGGAATTTAACGAGCAGTACTTC. Its protein is CASSFREWEFNEQYF.

The rearrangement joins TRBV7-3 to TRBJ2-3, with a tentative D call TRBD2 (5 bases). The CDR3 has 16 amino acids. Germline V gives CDR1 SGHTA, CDR2 FQGTGA. V shed 0 bases and J shed 2 bases, with 12 bases lying between them. CDR3 residues: CASSLTADGLTDTQYF. CDR3 nucleotide sequence: TGTGCCAGCAGCTTAACGGCAGACGGACTCACAGATACGCAGTATTTT. The variable domain in full, completed from reference TRBV7-3 and TRBJ2-3, reads GAGVSQTPSNKVTEKGKYVELRCDPISGHTALYWYRQSLGQGPEFLIYFQGTGAADDSGLPNDRFFAVRPEGSVSTLKIQRTERGDSAVYLCASSLTADGLTDTQYFGPGTRLTVL.

The rearrangement uses TRBV12-3 or TRBV12-4 and TRBJ2-5, with no clear D. V lost 2 bases to trimming and J lost 1 base, with 5 bases between them. This CDR3 is built from 13 residues. CDR3 DNA: TGTGCCAGCAGTTTATCCAGCCAAGAGACCCAGTACTTC. Amino acids: CASSLSSQETQYF.

V usage is TRBV14 and J usage is TRBJ1-5, with D possibly TRBD1 on 5 matching bases. The V gene's germline CDR1 is SGHDN and CDR2 FVKESK. CDR3 length: 14 residues. Trimming left V 1 base short and J 3 bases short, with 7 bases between. In nucleotides, the CDR3 is TGTGCCAGCAGCCAAGGGGGCACCAATCAGCCCCAGCATTTT. It is translated as CASSQGGTNQPQHF.

The chain uses TRBV7-9 and TRBJ2-1; D possibly corresponds to TRBD2 (6 bases). The germline V gene has CDR1 SEHNR and CDR2 FQNEAQ (reference sequence). The length of the CDR3 is 15 residues. The V end lost 5 bases, the J end lost 6 bases, and 17 bases lay between the germline ends. CDR3 sequence: CASSRPLMGGNEQFF. Here the CDR3 DNA reads TGTGCCAGCAGCCGGCCCCTGATGGGGGGCAATGAGCAGTTCTTC.

The genes are TRBV3-1 (or the pseudogene TRBV3-2) and TRBJ2-3; tentative D call: TRBD2 (5 bases). The V end was cut by 1 base, the J end by 0 bases, with 8 bases between. CDR1 is LGHDT and CDR2 is YNNKEL in the germline V gene (reference sequence). The CDR3 is 15 residues long. The CDR3: CASSQGLTSTDTQYF. CDR3 nucleotide sequence: TGTGCCAGCAGCCAAGGACTAACTAGCACAGATACGCAGTATTTT.

The rearrangement joins TRBV25-1 to TRBJ1-4; D unclear. The CDR3 runs to 12 residues. The ends were cut back, 5 bases at V and 8 bases at J, with 9 bases in the middle. The germline V gene encodes CDR1 MGHDK and CDR2 SYGVNS. The CDR3 here is CASSSRHEKLFF. The CDR3 DNA follows: TGTGCCAGCAGTTCTCGACACGAAAAACTGTTTTTT.

V gene TRBV5-4 combines with J gene TRBJ2-1; TRBD1 is a possible D gene (7 bases). This CDR3 has 13 residues. Germline V CDR1 and CDR2: SGHNT, YYREEE (reference sequence). Deletions cut 6 bases from V and 7 bases from J, with 14 bases between. The CDR3 sequence: CASTIQGGNEQFF. The CDR3, as DNA: TGTGCCAGCACCATCCAGGGGGGTAATGAGCAGTTCTTC.

This chain uses TRBV6-6 with TRBJ1-1, with D unresolved. Trimming shortened V by 2 bases and J by 2 bases, and 12 bases separated the two germline ends. This CDR3 contains 15 residues. The germline gives CDR1 MNHNY, CDR2 SVGAGI (reference sequence). Here the CDR3 reads CASSYGRSENTEAFF. The CDR3 DNA reads as TGTGCCAGCAGTTACGGGCGATCTGAAAACACTGAAGCTTTCTTT.

The J gene is TRBJ1-5, the V gene TRBV3-1 (or the pseudogene TRBV3-2), with D possibly being TRBD1 (6 bases). This CDR3 contains 13 residues. The V end was cut by 5 bases, the J end by 6 bases, with 11 bases between. The germline V gene encodes CDR1 LGHDT and CDR2 YNNKEL (reference sequence). DNA for the CDR3: TGTGCCAGCAGCGCAACAGGGAGTCAGCCCCAGCATTTT. Encoded protein: CASSATGSQPQHF.

The rearrangement uses TRBV10-3 and TRBJ1-2; the match to TRBD1 covers 7 bases. Germline CDR1 and CDR2: ENHRY and SYGVKD. CDR3 size: 13 residues. Trimming at V came to 7 bases and at J to 7 bases, leaving 9 bases not matched to a gene. DNA for the CDR3: TGTGCCATCAACAAGGACAGGCAGGGTGGCTACACCTTC. Its translation is CAINKDRQGGYTF.

This sequence joins TRBV5-1 and TRBJ2-3, with 8 nucleotides matching TRBD2. Per germline, CDR1 SGHRS and CDR2 YFSETQ. The V segment lost 2 bases and the J segment 5 bases; nucleotides outside the gene matches: 10. This CDR3 is 16 amino acids long. CDR3 sequence reads: CASSLQAGVAGDTQYF. The CDR3 DNA follows: TGCGCCAGCAGCTTACAAGCGGGGGTAGCAGGAGATACGCAGTATTTT. Supplemented by reference TRBV5-1 and TRBJ2-3, the full variable domain reads KAGVTQTPRYLIKTRGQQVTLSCSPISGHRSVSWYQQTPGQGLQFLFEYFSETQRNKGNFPGRFSGRQFSNSRSEMNVSTLELGDSALYLCASSLQAGVAGDTQYFGPGTRLTVL.